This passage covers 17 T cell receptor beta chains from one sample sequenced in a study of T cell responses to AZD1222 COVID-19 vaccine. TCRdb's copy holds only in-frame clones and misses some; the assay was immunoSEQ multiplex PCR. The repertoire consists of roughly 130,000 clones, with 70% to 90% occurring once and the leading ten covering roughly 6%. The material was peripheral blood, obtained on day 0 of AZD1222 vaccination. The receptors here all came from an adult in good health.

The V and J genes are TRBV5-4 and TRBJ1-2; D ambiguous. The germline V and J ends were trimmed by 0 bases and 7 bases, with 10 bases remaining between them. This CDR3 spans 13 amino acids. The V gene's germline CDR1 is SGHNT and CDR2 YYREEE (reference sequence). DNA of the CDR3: TGTGCCAGCAGCTTGGTGGAGATATCTGGCTACACCTTC. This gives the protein CASSLVEISGYTF.

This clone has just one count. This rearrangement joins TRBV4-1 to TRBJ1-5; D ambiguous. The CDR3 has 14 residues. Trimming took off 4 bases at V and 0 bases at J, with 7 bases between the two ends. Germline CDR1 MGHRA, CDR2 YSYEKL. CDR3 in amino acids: CASSPYNSNQPQHF. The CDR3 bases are TGCGCCAGCAGCCCATATAATAGCAATCAGCCCCAGCATTTT.

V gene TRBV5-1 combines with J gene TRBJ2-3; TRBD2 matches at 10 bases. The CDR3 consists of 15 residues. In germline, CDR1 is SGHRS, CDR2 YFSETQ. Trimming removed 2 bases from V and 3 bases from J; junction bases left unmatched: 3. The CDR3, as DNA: TGCGCCAGCAGCTTAGCGGGAGGGAGGACAGATACGCAGTATTTT. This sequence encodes CASSLAGGRTDTQYF. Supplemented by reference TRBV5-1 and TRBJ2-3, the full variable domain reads KAGVTQTPRYLIKTRGQQVTLSCSPISGHRSVSWYQQTPGQGLQFLFEYFSETQRNKGNFPGRFSGRQFSNSRSEMNVSTLELGDSALYLCASSLAGGRTDTQYFGPGTRLTVL.

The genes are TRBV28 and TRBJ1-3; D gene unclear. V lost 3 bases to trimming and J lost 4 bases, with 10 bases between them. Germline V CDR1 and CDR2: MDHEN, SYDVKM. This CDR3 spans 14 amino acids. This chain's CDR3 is CASSFWSAGNTIYF. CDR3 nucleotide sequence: TGTGCCAGCAGTTTTTGGTCGGCCGGAAACACCATATATTTT.

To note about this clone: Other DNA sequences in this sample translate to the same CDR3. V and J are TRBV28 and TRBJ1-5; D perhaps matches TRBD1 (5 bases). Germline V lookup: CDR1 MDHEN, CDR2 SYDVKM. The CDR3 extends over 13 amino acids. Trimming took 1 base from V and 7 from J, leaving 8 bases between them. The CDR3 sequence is CASSLLGDQPQHF. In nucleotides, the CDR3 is TGTGCCAGCAGTTTATTAGGGGACCAGCCCCAGCATTTT.

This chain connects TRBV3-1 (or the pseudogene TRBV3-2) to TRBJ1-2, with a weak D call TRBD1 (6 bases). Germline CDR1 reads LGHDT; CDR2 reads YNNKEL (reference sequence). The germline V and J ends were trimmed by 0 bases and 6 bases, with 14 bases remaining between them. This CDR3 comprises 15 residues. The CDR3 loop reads CASSQDLNRVNGYTF. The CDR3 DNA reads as TGTGCCAGCAGCCAAGATTTGAACAGGGTCAATGGCTACACCTTC.

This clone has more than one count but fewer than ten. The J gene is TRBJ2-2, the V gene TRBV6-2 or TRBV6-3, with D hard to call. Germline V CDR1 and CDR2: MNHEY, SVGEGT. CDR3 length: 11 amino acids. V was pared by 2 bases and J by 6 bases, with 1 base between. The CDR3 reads CASSYPGELFF. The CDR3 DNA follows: TGTGCCAGCAGTTACCCCGGGGAGCTGTTTTTT.

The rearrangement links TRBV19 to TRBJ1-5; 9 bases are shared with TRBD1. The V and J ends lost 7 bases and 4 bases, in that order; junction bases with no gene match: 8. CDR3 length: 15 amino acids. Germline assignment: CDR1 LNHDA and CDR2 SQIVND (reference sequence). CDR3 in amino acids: CASNPQGARNQPQHF. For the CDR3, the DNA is TGTGCCAGTAACCCACAGGGGGCTCGGAATCAGCCCCAGCATTTT.

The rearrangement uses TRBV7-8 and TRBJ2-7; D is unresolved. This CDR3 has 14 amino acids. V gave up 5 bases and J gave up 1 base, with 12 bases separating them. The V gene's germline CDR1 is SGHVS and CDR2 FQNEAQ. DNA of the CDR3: TGTGCCAGCAGCCCCAATCGCCCTTCCTACGAGCAGTACTTC. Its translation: CASSPNRPSYEQYF.

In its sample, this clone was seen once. The CDR3, as DNA: TGTGCCAGTAGGCGGGGGTTTTATTCACCCCTCCACTTT. Amino acids: CASRRGFYSPLHF. The rearrangement links TRBV19 to TRBJ1-6; TRBD1 is a possible D gene (5 bases). V lost 6 bases and J 8 bases, leaving 11 bases between the germline ends. Germline CDR1 is LNHDA and CDR2 is SQIVND (reference sequence). The CDR3 is made up of 13 amino acids.

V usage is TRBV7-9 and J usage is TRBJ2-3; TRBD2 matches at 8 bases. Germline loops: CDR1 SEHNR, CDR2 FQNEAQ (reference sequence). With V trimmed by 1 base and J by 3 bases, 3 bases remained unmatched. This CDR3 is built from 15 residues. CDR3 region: CASSLGSSGTDTQYF. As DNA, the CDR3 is TGTGCCAGCAGCTTAGGGTCTAGCGGGACAGATACGCAGTATTTT.

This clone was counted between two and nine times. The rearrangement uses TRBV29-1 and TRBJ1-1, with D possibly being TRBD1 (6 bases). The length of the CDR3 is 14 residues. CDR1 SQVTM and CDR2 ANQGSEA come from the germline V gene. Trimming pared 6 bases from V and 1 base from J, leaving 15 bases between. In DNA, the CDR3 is TGCAGCGTACACCCTGACAGGTGGAACACTGAAGCTTTCTTT. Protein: CSVHPDRWNTEAFF.

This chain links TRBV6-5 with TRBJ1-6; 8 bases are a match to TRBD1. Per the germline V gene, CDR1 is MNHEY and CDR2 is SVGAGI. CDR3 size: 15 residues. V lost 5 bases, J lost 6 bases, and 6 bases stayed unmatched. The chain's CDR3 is CASSPRQGRNSPLHF. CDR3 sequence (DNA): TGTGCCAGCAGTCCCCGACAGGGGCGTAATTCACCCCTCCACTTT.

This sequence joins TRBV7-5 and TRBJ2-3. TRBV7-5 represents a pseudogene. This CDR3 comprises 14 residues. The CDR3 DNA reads TGTGCCAGAAGCTTGGGTCATCCCCCAGATACGCAGTATTTT. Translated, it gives CARSLGHPPDTQYF.

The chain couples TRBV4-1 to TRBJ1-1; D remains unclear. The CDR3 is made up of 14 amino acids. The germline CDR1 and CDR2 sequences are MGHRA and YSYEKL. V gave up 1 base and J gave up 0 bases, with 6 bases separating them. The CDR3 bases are TGCGCCAGCAGCCAAGTCAAGGTGAACACTGAAGCTTTCTTT. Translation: CASSQVKVNTEAFF.

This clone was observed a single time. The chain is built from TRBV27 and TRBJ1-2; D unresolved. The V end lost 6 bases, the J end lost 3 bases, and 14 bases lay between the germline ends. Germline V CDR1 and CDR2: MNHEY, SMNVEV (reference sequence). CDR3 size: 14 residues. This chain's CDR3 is CASRVSGLDYGYTF. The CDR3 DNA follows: TGTGCCAGCAGGGTATCAGGCTTGGACTATGGCTACACCTTC.

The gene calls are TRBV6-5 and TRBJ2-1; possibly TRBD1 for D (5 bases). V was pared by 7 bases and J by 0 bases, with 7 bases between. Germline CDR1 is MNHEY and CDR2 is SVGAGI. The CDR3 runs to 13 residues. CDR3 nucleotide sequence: TGTGCCAGCAAAGGGGTCTCCTACAATGAGCAGTTCTTC. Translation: CASKGVSYNEQFF.